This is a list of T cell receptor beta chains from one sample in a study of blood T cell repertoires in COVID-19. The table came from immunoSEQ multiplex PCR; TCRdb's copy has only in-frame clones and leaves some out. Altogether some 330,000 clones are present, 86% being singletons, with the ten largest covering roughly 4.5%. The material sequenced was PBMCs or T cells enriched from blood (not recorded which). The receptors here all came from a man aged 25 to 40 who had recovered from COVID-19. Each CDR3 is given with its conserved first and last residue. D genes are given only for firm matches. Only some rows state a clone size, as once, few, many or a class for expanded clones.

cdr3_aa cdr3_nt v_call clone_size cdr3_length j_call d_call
CASSLGTGNNEQFF TGCGCCAGCAGCTTAGGGACTGGGAACAATGAGCAGTTCTTC TRBV5-1 . 14 TRBJ2-1 .
CASSLGQGVNWAYNQPQHF TGTGCCAGCAGCCTCGGACAGGGAGTTAATTGGGCGTACAATCAGCCCCAGCATTTT TRBV5-6 once 19 TRBJ1-5 TRBD1
CASSLLAGSSTDTQYF TGCGCCAGCAGCCTACTAGCGGGGAGTAGCACAGATACGCAGTATTTT TRBV4-1 . 16 TRBJ2-3 TRBD2
CASTTRGAGAGQHF TGTGCCAGCACCACCCGAGGGGCAGGGGCCGGCCAGCATTTT TRBV28 . 14 TRBJ1-5 .
CASSALGTGRPSNTGELFF TGTGCCAGCAGTGCCTTGGGGACAGGGAGGCCATCGAACACCGGGGAGCTGTTTTTT TRBV6-2/TRBV6-3 . 19 TRBJ2-2 TRBD1
CASSQDTRGGELFF TGTGCCAGCAGCCAAGATACTCGGGGCGGGGAGCTGTTTTTT TRBV3-1/TRBV3-2 . 14 TRBJ2-2 .
CASSLGRVLNSPLHF TGTGCCAGCAGTTTAGGGCGGGTTTTAAATTCACCCCTCCACTTT TRBV27 . 15 TRBJ1-6 .
CASNVAGRAYNEQFF TGTGCCAGTAACGTAGCGGGCCGAGCCTACAATGAGCAGTTCTTC TRBV19 . 15 TRBJ2-1 TRBD2
CASSLTRDTNEQFF TGTGCCAGCAGCTTAACCCGGGACACCAATGAGCAGTTCTTC TRBV11-2 . 14 TRBJ2-1 .
CASSRDDTEAFF TGTGCCAGCAGTAGAGATGACACTGAAGCTTTCTTT TRBV9 . 12 TRBJ1-1 .
CASSLAAGVRSLEQYF TGTGCCAGCAGCTTAGCCGCAGGGGTGCGGAGTCTCGAGCAGTACTTC TRBV7-9 . 16 TRBJ2-7 .
CASSQSGLGQGGYTF TGTGCCAGCAGCCAAAGCGGGTTAGGACAGGGGGGCTACACCTTC TRBV4-2 . 15 TRBJ1-2 TRBD1
CASSLLGGKYEQYF TGTGCCAGCAGCTTGCTGGGGGGGAAATACGAGCAGTACTTC TRBV5-6 . 14 TRBJ2-7 TRBD2
CASSSRVLIQETQYF TGTGCCAGCAGTTCCAGGGTGCTAATCCAAGAGACCCAGTACTTC TRBV28 . 15 TRBJ2-5 .
CASSYRDNNGYTF TGTGCCAGCAGCTACCGGGACAATAATGGCTACACCTTC TRBV11-2 . 13 TRBJ1-2 .
CASSKVEKIAYGYTF TGTGCCAGCAGCAAAGTAGAGAAAATCGCCTATGGCTACACCTTC TRBV21-1 . 15 TRBJ1-2 .
CASSLDLRQGNGYTF TGTGCCAGCAGCTTAGATTTAAGACAGGGTAATGGCTACACCTTC TRBV11-2 . 15 TRBJ1-2 TRBD1
CASSSRSRTGGLYGYTF TGTGCCAGCAGTTCCCGATCCCGGACAGGGGGTCTCTATGGCTACACCTTC TRBV27 . 17 TRBJ1-2 TRBD1
CASSLSGQMNTEAFF TGTGCCAGCAGTCTCTCAGGACAAATGAACACTGAAGCTTTCTTT TRBV6-5 . 15 TRBJ1-1 .
CASSYNVGESSGNTIYF TGTGCCAGCAGCTACAACGTGGGCGAGAGCTCTGGAAACACCATATATTTT TRBV11-2 few 17 TRBJ1-3 .
CASSLSPEVSPYEQYF TGTGCCAGCAGTTTATCGCCCGAGGTTTCGCCCTACGAGCAGTACTTC TRBV27 . 16 TRBJ2-7 .
CASSQLPGQGPEKLFF TGCGCCAGCAGCCAGTTGCCGGGACAGGGTCCTGAAAAACTGTTTTTT TRBV4-1 . 16 TRBJ1-4 TRBD1
CATSDLQTGPGELFF TGTGCCACCAGTGATTTGCAAACAGGACCCGGGGAGCTGTTTTTT TRBV24-1 once 15 TRBJ2-2 .